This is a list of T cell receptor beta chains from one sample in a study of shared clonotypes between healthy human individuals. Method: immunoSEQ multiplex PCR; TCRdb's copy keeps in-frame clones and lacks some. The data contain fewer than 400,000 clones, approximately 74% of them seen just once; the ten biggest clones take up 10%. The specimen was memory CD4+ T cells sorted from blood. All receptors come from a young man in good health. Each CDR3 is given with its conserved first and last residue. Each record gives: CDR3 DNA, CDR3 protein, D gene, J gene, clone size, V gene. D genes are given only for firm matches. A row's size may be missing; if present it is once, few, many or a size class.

cdr3_nt: TGTGCCAGCAGTCGCCCCGGGACAATAACCTACGAGCAGTACTTC; cdr3_aa: CASSRPGTITYEQYF; d_call: -; j_call: TRBJ2-7; clone_size: once; v_call: TRBV27
cdr3_nt: TGTGCCAGCCAACTCCGACAGTTGAACACCGGGGAGCTGTTTTTT; cdr3_aa: CASQLRQLNTGELFF; d_call: -; j_call: TRBJ2-2; clone_size: few; v_call: TRBV6-1
cdr3_nt: TGTGCCAGTAGTCCGGGACCGACGTTCTATGGCTACACCTTC; cdr3_aa: CASSPGPTFYGYTF; d_call: -; j_call: TRBJ1-2; clone_size: few; v_call: TRBV19
cdr3_nt: TGTGCCAGCAGCCCGACAGGAGGTAGCAATCAGCCCCAGCATTTT; cdr3_aa: CASSPTGGSNQPQHF; d_call: -; j_call: TRBJ1-5; clone_size: -; v_call: TRBV5-6
cdr3_nt: TGTGCCAGCAGCCCGCGGACAGGGGGCAGCACAGATACGCAGTATTTT; cdr3_aa: CASSPRTGGSTDTQYF; d_call: TRBD1; j_call: TRBJ2-3; clone_size: once; v_call: TRBV7-6
cdr3_nt: TGTGCCAGCTCACCAATCCCCATCTACAATGAGCAGTTCTTC; cdr3_aa: CASSPIPIYNEQFF; d_call: -; j_call: TRBJ2-1; clone_size: -; v_call: TRBV18
cdr3_nt: TGCGCCAGCAGCGGTGACCGGGCTAGCGGGAGTTGGAACACCGGGGAGCTGTTTTTT; cdr3_aa: CASSGDRASGSWNTGELFF; d_call: TRBD2; j_call: TRBJ2-2; clone_size: -; v_call: TRBV4-3
cdr3_nt: TGTGCCAGCAGCGTAGATGCACAGAACATTCAGTACTTC; cdr3_aa: CASSVDAQNIQYF; d_call: -; j_call: TRBJ2-4; clone_size: -; v_call: TRBV9
cdr3_nt: TGTGCCAGCAGTGAATCGACACAGCGGAATGGCTACACCTTC; cdr3_aa: CASSESTQRNGYTF; d_call: -; j_call: TRBJ1-2; clone_size: -; v_call: TRBV6-1
cdr3_nt: TGTGCCAGCAGCTTTTGGGGACAGGGGTTGGAAGCTTTCTTT; cdr3_aa: CASSFWGQGLEAFF; d_call: TRBD1; j_call: TRBJ1-1; clone_size: -; v_call: TRBV7-2
cdr3_nt: TGTGCCTCGATCCGGCGGGCTAGCCACAATGAGCAGTTCTTC; cdr3_aa: CASIRRASHNEQFF; d_call: -; j_call: TRBJ2-1; clone_size: -; v_call: TRBV6-1
cdr3_nt: TGTGCCAGCAGCCCCAAGGTAGGGGGCAAAAACATTCAGTACTTC; cdr3_aa: CASSPKVGGKNIQYF; d_call: -; j_call: TRBJ2-4; clone_size: -; v_call: TRBV5-4
cdr3_nt: TGTGCCAGCAGCGGAGGCGGGGAGAACACCGGGGAGCTGTTTTTT; cdr3_aa: CASSGGGENTGELFF; d_call: -; j_call: TRBJ2-2; clone_size: -; v_call: TRBV7-9
cdr3_nt: TGTGCCAGCAGCATCAGCGGGAGTGGAAACAATGAGCAGTTCTTC; cdr3_aa: CASSISGSGNNEQFF; d_call: TRBD2; j_call: TRBJ2-1; clone_size: -; v_call: TRBV9
cdr3_nt: TGCGCCAGCAGCCAAGTACCCCGACAGGGGGCGAACACCGGGGAGCTGTTTTTT; cdr3_aa: CASSQVPRQGANTGELFF; d_call: TRBD1; j_call: TRBJ2-2; clone_size: -; v_call: TRBV4-1
cdr3_nt: TGTGCCATCAGTGACGGTCAGGGGTTTAATCAGCCCCAGCATTTT; cdr3_aa: CAISDGQGFNQPQHF; d_call: -; j_call: TRBJ1-5; clone_size: -; v_call: TRBV10-3
cdr3_nt: TGCGCCACCTCCGCGGGAGGAGCGGGATTCACCGGGGAGCTGTTTTTT; cdr3_aa: CATSAGGAGFTGELFF; d_call: TRBD2; j_call: TRBJ2-2; clone_size: -; v_call: TRBV10-1
cdr3_nt: TGTGCCAGCAGTTTGGGGATCGAGCAGTACTTC; cdr3_aa: CASSLGIEQYF; d_call: -; j_call: TRBJ2-7; clone_size: few; v_call: TRBV2
cdr3_nt: TGTGCCAGCAGCTCGAAGGGGATCTTCTCCTACAATGAGCAGTTCTTC; cdr3_aa: CASSSKGIFSYNEQFF; d_call: -; j_call: TRBJ2-1; clone_size: few; v_call: TRBV7-8
cdr3_nt: TGTGCCAGCAGTTTTGCTACGGGACTAGCGGGAGTGTACGAGCAGTACTTC; cdr3_aa: CASSFATGLAGVYEQYF; d_call: TRBD2; j_call: TRBJ2-7; clone_size: -; v_call: TRBV27
cdr3_nt: TGTGCCAGCAGCCCACAAACCCACAGGGCCCTAGGACCCTACAATGAGCAGTTCTTC; cdr3_aa: CASSPQTHRALGPYNEQFF; d_call: -; j_call: TRBJ2-1; clone_size: -; v_call: TRBV7-8
cdr3_nt: TGTGCCAGCAGCTTAGACTTCAGGGGGGACTATGGCTACACCTTC; cdr3_aa: CASSLDFRGDYGYTF; d_call: TRBD1; j_call: TRBJ1-2; clone_size: -; v_call: TRBV7-2
cdr3_nt: TGCGCCAGCAGCTTGGTAGGGACGACGGATACGCAGTATTTT; cdr3_aa: CASSLVGTTDTQYF; d_call: -; j_call: TRBJ2-3; clone_size: many; v_call: TRBV5-1
cdr3_nt: TGTGCCAGCAGTTCAAGGTCACCGACGACACGATGGCGGCCCAAGACCCAGTACTTC; cdr3_aa: CASSSRSPTTRWRPKTQYF; d_call: -; j_call: TRBJ2-5; clone_size: few; v_call: TRBV28
cdr3_nt: TGTGCCAGCAGCTTTCAGGGACTGGGGGAGACCCAGTACTTC; cdr3_aa: CASSFQGLGETQYF; d_call: -; j_call: TRBJ2-5; clone_size: once; v_call: TRBV7-2
cdr3_nt: TGTGCCAGCAGCTTGTCTAGGGACAATGAGCAGTTCTTC; cdr3_aa: CASSLSRDNEQFF; d_call: -; j_call: TRBJ2-1; clone_size: -; v_call: TRBV5-4
cdr3_nt: TGTGCCAGCTCACCAAGAGCCGGCAGCTACGAGCAGTACTTC; cdr3_aa: CASSPRAGSYEQYF; d_call: -; j_call: TRBJ2-7; clone_size: -; v_call: TRBV18
cdr3_nt: TGTGCCACCAGAGGGGCGAACACCGGGGAGCTGTTTTTT; cdr3_aa: CATRGANTGELFF; d_call: -; j_call: TRBJ2-2; clone_size: few; v_call: TRBV15
cdr3_nt: TGTGCCAGCGGTAATAGTGGGAACATTCAGTACTTC; cdr3_aa: CASGNSGNIQYF; d_call: -; j_call: TRBJ2-4; clone_size: -; v_call: TRBV18
cdr3_nt: TGTGCAAGTCGCTTAGCTTCATCGGCGGGACAGAGCTCCTACAATGAGCAGTTCTTC; cdr3_aa: CASRLASSAGQSSYNEQFF; d_call: -; j_call: TRBJ2-1; clone_size: -; v_call: TRBV12-2
cdr3_nt: TGTGCCAGCAGCCCCAGGGGATTATTGGTCCCTCCACTTGAAGCTTTCTTT; cdr3_aa: CASSPRGLLVPPLEAFF; d_call: -; j_call: TRBJ1-1; clone_size: -; v_call: TRBV7-3
cdr3_nt: TGCGCCAGCAGCCAAGATCCTGTTACCTACGAGCAGTACTTC; cdr3_aa: CASSQDPVTYEQYF; d_call: -; j_call: TRBJ2-7; clone_size: -; v_call: TRBV4-3
cdr3_nt: TGTGCCAGCAGGGGGGACGGTCAGGGACGAATCACCTACAATGAGCAGTTCTTC; cdr3_aa: CASRGDGQGRITYNEQFF; d_call: -; j_call: TRBJ2-1; clone_size: -; v_call: TRBV27
cdr3_nt: TGTGCCAGCAGCTTGTTGACTAGCGGGAGAATCAATGAGCAGTTCTTC; cdr3_aa: CASSLLTSGRINEQFF; d_call: TRBD2; j_call: TRBJ2-1; clone_size: -; v_call: TRBV11-2
cdr3_nt: TGTGCCAGCAGTCGATTTAGGGACAGGGGTTTCAATCAGCCCCAGCATTTT; cdr3_aa: CASSRFRDRGFNQPQHF; d_call: TRBD1; j_call: TRBJ1-5; clone_size: many; v_call: TRBV28
cdr3_nt: TGCGCCAGCAGCCAAGTCAATCTGGTTAGCACAGATACGCAGTATTTT; cdr3_aa: CASSQVNLVSTDTQYF; d_call: -; j_call: TRBJ2-3; clone_size: -; v_call: TRBV4-1
cdr3_nt: TGTGCCAGCAGCGCGCGGCCCAGAGAGACCCAGTACTTC; cdr3_aa: CASSARPRETQYF; d_call: -; j_call: TRBJ2-5; clone_size: once; v_call: TRBV7-3
cdr3_nt: TGTGCAAGTCGCGCAGAGCGGGAGGGCCCCACCGGGGAGCTGTTTTTT; cdr3_aa: CASRAEREGPTGELFF; d_call: -; j_call: TRBJ2-2; clone_size: -; v_call: TRBV12-2
cdr3_nt: TGTGCCAGCTCACCACTAGCGGGAGGAACCGGGGAGCTGTTTTTT; cdr3_aa: CASSPLAGGTGELFF; d_call: TRBD2; j_call: TRBJ2-2; clone_size: -; v_call: TRBV18
cdr3_nt: TGTGCCAGCAGCCAACGCCCCGGATGGGCACCCCAAGAGACCCAGTACTTC; cdr3_aa: CASSQRPGWAPQETQYF; d_call: -; j_call: TRBJ2-5; clone_size: once; v_call: TRBV14
cdr3_nt: TGTGCCTGGAGTGTGGGCTCGGTTAGTATTAGCACAGATACGCAGTATTTT; cdr3_aa: CAWSVGSVSISTDTQYF; d_call: -; j_call: TRBJ2-3; clone_size: -; v_call: TRBV30
cdr3_nt: TGCGCCAGCAGCCAAGATCGAGGACTAGTGTTCTTC; cdr3_aa: CASSQDRGLVFF; d_call: TRBD2; j_call: TRBJ2-1; clone_size: -; v_call: TRBV4-3
cdr3_nt: TGTGCCAGCAGCCGAGACTCGCAGGGTCAGTTCTTC; cdr3_aa: CASSRDSQGQFF; d_call: -; j_call: TRBJ2-1; clone_size: -; v_call: TRBV7-2
cdr3_nt: TGTGCCAGCAGGGCGGTATCAACTAATGAAAAACTGTTTTTT; cdr3_aa: CASRAVSTNEKLFF; d_call: -; j_call: TRBJ1-4; clone_size: once; v_call: TRBV6-1
cdr3_nt: TGCAGCGTTCGTGCTCTAGCGGGAGGGTCCGAGCAGTACTTC; cdr3_aa: CSVRALAGGSEQYF; d_call: TRBD2; j_call: TRBJ2-7; clone_size: -; v_call: TRBV29-1
cdr3_nt: TGTGCCAGCAGTGGAGGGGGCAGAGGTCAAGAGACCCAGTACTTC; cdr3_aa: CASSGGGRGQETQYF; d_call: TRBD1; j_call: TRBJ2-5; clone_size: -; v_call: TRBV25-1
cdr3_nt: TGTGCCAGCAGCTTATTTCCCCCCAATGAGCAGTTCTTC; cdr3_aa: CASSLFPPNEQFF; d_call: -; j_call: TRBJ2-1; clone_size: -; v_call: TRBV7-2
cdr3_nt: TGCAGCGTGGCTAATACAGGCTCGAACACTGAAGCTTTCTTT; cdr3_aa: CSVANTGSNTEAFF; d_call: -; j_call: TRBJ1-1; clone_size: -; v_call: TRBV29-1
cdr3_nt: TGTGCCAGCAGTTCCCTTGCAGTGGGAGCTGAAGCTTTCTTT; cdr3_aa: CASSSLAVGAEAFF; d_call: -; j_call: TRBJ1-1; clone_size: few; v_call: TRBV6-5
cdr3_nt: TGTGCCAGCAGTGTCGACAGGAGGAACACTGAAGCTTTCTTT; cdr3_aa: CASSVDRRNTEAFF; d_call: -; j_call: TRBJ1-1; clone_size: -; v_call: TRBV2
cdr3_nt: TGTGCCAGCAGCCAATCCCCGACTGGGTACGAGCAGTACTTC; cdr3_aa: CASSQSPTGYEQYF; d_call: -; j_call: TRBJ2-7; clone_size: once; v_call: TRBV16
cdr3_nt: TGTGCCATCAGTGAGTCGGGAGTGGGAACAGATACGCAGTATTTT; cdr3_aa: CAISESGVGTDTQYF; d_call: -; j_call: TRBJ2-3; clone_size: -; v_call: TRBV10-3
cdr3_nt: TGTGCCAGCAGCTTGGTGGTGGACAGCACAGATACGCAGTATTTT; cdr3_aa: CASSLVVDSTDTQYF; d_call: -; j_call: TRBJ2-3; clone_size: -; v_call: TRBV5-4
cdr3_nt: TGTGCCAGTAAGGCCAGACTAGCGGGAGTGCCGTACAATGAGCAGTTCTTC; cdr3_aa: CASKARLAGVPYNEQFF; d_call: TRBD2; j_call: TRBJ2-1; clone_size: few; v_call: TRBV19
cdr3_nt: TGTGCCAGCAGCCAAGGCCGACAGTATTATGGCTACACCTTC; cdr3_aa: CASSQGRQYYGYTF; d_call: -; j_call: TRBJ1-2; clone_size: -; v_call: TRBV6-1
cdr3_nt: TGTGCCTGGAGTGTACGGGGGCGATATGGCTACACCTTC; cdr3_aa: CAWSVRGRYGYTF; d_call: -; j_call: TRBJ1-2; clone_size: -; v_call: TRBV30
cdr3_nt: TGTGCCAGCAGCGGACAGGGGACAAGCTCTGGGGCCAACGTCCTGACTTTC; cdr3_aa: CASSGQGTSSGANVLTF; d_call: TRBD1; j_call: TRBJ2-6; clone_size: -; v_call: TRBV9